This T cell receptor beta chain was profiled in a study of neurological immune-mediated disorders. The CDR3 loop spans 18 amino acids. The J segment lost 5 bases and the V segment lost 1 base, leaving 14 bases of the junction unmatched. Germline V gene lookup returns CDR1 DFQATT and CDR2 SNEGSKA (reference sequence). TCRdb called the 5' RACE reads again in MiXCR, with one record for every CDR3 protein. This sample has roughly 10,000 distinct CDR3 sequences, with approximately 21% found just once. This clonotype showed up many times. The receptor was isolated from a woman in her fifties or sixties with HTLV-1-associated myelopathy (HAM/TSP). Sequences were obtained from CD8+ T cells from blood. This rearrangement joins TRBV20-1 to TRBJ1-1; 12 bases map to TRBD1. CDR3 DNA sequence: TGCAGTGCTAGAGGACCGGGACAGGGGGCGCGAGCCGGAACTGAAGCTTTCTTT. Protein product: CSARGPGQGARAGTEAFF.